Here is one T cell receptor (beta chain) with its context. Unmatched junction bases numbered 19, after V lost 3 bases and J lost 6 bases. Germline CDR1 reads MDHEN; CDR2 reads SYDVKM. This CDR3 has 19 residues. The data derive from a study of blood T cell repertoires in COVID-19. Under the authors' procedure: Scientists estimated how many nucleated cells there were by amplifying reference gene primers. The assay was immunoSEQ multiplex PCR, and TCRdb's table has in-frame clones only and misses some. V, J and clone size are taken as reported in that table, and D and trimming were inferred from the DNA itself. The sample contains more than 250,000 clones, 65% to 90% of which appear only once.

The clonotype was recovered from a woman aged 18-35 years who had recovered from COVID-19. The chain combines TRBV28 with TRBJ2-3; 9 bases are a match to TRBD2. Source material: PBMCs or T cells enriched from blood (not recorded which). The CDR3 here is CASSFYISNRGRAGDTQYF. The CDR3 DNA reads TGTGCCAGCAGTTTCTACATCTCGAATCGCGGGAGGGCGGGGGATACGCAGTATTTT. Together with reference TRBV28 and TRBJ2-3, the CDR3 gives the full variable domain: DVKVTQSSRYLVKRTGEKVFLECVQDMDHENMFWYRQDPGLGLRLIYFSYDVKMKEKGDIPEGYSVSREKKERFSLILESASTNQTSMYLCASSFYISNRGRAGDTQYFGPGTRLTVL.